This TCR beta chain was observed in a study of T cell responses to AZD1222 COVID-19 vaccine. Whole-study findings and limits: The donor group comprised mostly white British people and more females; the analysis possibly underestimated clonal diversity. Nearly half of the spike-specific TCRs reportedly recognize variant regions that carry no mutations.

As regards this clone: Its antigen remains unknown.

Only in-frame clones appear in the TCRdb table, and some are missing; sequencing was by immunoSEQ multiplex PCR. This table has 70,000 or so clones, around 82% appearing once. CDR1 LGHNA and CDR2 YSLEER come from the germline V gene. The length of the CDR3 is 16 residues. Trimming took off 0 bases at V and 1 base at J, with 13 bases between the two ends. The TCR originated in an adult who received the AZD1222 COVID-19 vaccine. This chain uses TRBV4-3 with TRBJ2-7; unclear D gene. The material was peripheral blood, obtained 28 days after the second AZD1222 dose. The CDR3 DNA reads TGCGCCAGCAGCCAAGATCTTAAGGTCGGTTCCTACGAGCAGTACTTC. Translating gives CASSQDLKVGSYEQYF.